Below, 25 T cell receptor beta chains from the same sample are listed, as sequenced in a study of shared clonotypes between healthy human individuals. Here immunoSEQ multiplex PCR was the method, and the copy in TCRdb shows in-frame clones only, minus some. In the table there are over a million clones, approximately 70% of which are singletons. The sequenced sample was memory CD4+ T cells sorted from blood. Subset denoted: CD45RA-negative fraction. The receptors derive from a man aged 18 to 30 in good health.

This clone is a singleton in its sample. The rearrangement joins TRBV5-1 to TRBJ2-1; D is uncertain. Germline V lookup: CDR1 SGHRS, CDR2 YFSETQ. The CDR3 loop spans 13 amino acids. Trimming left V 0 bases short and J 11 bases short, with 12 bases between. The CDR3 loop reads CASSLDSGSQQFF. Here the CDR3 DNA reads TGCGCCAGCAGCTTGGATTCGGGTTCACAGCAGTTCTTC.

As DNA, the CDR3 is TGTGCCAGCTCATCTGGACAGGGATTTGAAAAACTGTTTTTT. Its protein product is CASSSGQGFEKLFF. The V call is TRBV18, the J call TRBJ1-4; 8 bases line up with TRBD1. In germline, CDR1 is KGHSH, CDR2 LQKENI. This CDR3 region has 14 residues. With 5 bases clipped from V and 7 bases from J, the junction kept 6 bases outside the gene matches.

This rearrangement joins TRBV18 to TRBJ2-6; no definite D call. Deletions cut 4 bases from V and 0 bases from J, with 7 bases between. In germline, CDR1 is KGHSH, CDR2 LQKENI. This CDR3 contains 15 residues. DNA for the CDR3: TGTGCCAGCTCACAGGGTCTCTCTGGGGCCAACGTCCTGACTTTC. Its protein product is CASSQGLSGANVLTF.

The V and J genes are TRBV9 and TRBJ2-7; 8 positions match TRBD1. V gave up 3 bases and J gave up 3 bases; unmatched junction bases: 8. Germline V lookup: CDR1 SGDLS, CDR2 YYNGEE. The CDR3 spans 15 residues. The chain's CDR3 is CASSASGTGLYEQYF. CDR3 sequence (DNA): TGTGCCAGCAGCGCATCCGGGACAGGTCTCTACGAGCAGTACTTC.

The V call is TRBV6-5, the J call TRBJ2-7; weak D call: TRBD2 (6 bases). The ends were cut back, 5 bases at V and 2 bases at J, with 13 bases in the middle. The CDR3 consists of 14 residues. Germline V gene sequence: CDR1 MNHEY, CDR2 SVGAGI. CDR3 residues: CASSGSGFAYEQYF. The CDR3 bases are TGTGCCAGCAGTGGTAGCGGATTCGCCTACGAGCAGTACTTC.

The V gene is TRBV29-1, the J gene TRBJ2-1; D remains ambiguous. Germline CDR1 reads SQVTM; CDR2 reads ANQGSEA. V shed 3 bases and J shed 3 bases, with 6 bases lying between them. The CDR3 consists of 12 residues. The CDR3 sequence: CSVETGYNEQFF. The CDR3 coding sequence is TGCAGCGTTGAGACCGGCTACAATGAGCAGTTCTTC.

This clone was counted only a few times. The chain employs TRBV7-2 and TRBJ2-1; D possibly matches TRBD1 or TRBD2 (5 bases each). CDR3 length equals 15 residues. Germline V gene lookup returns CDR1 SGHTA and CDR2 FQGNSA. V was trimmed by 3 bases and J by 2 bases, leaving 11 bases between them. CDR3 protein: CASSFRGATYNEQFF. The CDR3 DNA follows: TGTGCCAGCAGCTTCCGAGGGGCCACCTACAATGAGCAGTTCTTC.

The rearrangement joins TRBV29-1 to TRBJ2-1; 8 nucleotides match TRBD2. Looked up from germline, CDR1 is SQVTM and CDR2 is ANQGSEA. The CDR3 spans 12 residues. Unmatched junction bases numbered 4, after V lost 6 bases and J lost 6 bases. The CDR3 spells CSVAGTSNEQFF. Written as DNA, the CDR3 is TGCAGCGTCGCCGGGACTAGCAATGAGCAGTTCTTC.

CDR3 in DNA: TGTGCCAGCAGCCCAGCTCCGGGACGGGGGACCTACGAGCAGTACTTC. Residues: CASSPAPGRGTYEQYF. The chain has TRBV27 and TRBJ2-7; perhaps TRBD2 as D (6 bases). Per the germline V gene, CDR1 is MNHEY and CDR2 is SMNVEV (reference sequence). Trimming shortened V by 6 bases and J by 2 bases, and 20 bases separated the two germline ends. The CDR3 spans 16 residues.

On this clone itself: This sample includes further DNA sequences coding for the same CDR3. CDR3 in DNA: TGTGCCAGCAGCCCTAGACAGGGGATGAACACTGAAGCTTTCTTT. This codes for CASSPRQGMNTEAFF. The rearrangement uses TRBV7-9 and TRBJ1-1, with TRBD1 matching 8 bases. There are 15 residues in the CDR3. Per the germline V gene, CDR1 is SEHNR and CDR2 is FQNEAQ (reference sequence). V trimming: 5 bases; J trimming: 0 bases; junction bases outside the gene matches: 5.

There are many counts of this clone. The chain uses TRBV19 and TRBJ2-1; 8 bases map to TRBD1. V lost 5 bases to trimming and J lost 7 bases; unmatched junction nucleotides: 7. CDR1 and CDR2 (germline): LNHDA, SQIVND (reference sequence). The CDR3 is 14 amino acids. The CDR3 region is CASSSRTGRNEQFF. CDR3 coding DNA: TGTGCCAGTAGTTCAAGGACAGGGAGAAATGAGCAGTTCTTC.

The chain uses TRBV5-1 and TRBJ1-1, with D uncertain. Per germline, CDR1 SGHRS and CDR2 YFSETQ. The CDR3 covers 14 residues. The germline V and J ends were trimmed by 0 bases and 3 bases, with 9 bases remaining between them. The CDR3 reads CASSLGGFDTEAFF. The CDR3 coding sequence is TGCGCCAGCAGCTTGGGAGGGTTTGACACTGAAGCTTTCTTT.

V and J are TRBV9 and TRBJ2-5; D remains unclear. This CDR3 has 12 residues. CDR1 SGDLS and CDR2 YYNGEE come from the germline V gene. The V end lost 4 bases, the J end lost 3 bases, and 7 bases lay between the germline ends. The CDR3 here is CASSTGEETQYF. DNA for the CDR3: TGTGCCAGCAGCACGGGTGAAGAGACCCAGTACTTC.

CDR3 sequence reads: CASSQALNTGELFF. The CDR3 nucleotides read TGCGCCAGCAGCCAAGCATTGAACACCGGGGAGCTGTTTTTT. The chain links TRBV4-1 to TRBJ2-2; no definite D call. CDR1 is MGHRA, CDR2 YSYEKL, per germline. CDR3 length: 14 residues. V was trimmed by 1 base and J by 1 base, leaving 4 bases between them.

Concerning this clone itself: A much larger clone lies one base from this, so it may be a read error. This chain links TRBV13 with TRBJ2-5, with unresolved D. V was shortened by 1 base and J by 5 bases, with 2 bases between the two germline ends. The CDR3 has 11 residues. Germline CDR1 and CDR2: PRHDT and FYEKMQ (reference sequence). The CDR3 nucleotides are TGTGCCAGCAGCTTAGCGGAGACCCAGTACTTC. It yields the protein CASSLAETQYF. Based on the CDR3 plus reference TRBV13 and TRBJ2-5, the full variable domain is AAGVIQSPRHLIKEKRETATLKCYPIPRHDTVYWYQQGPGQDPQFLISFYEKMQSDKGSIPDRFSAQQFSDYHSELNMSSLELGDSALYFCASSLAETQYFGPGTRLLVL.

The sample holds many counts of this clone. As DNA, the CDR3 is TGCGCCAGCAGCGCCGGGTCTCCGGGAATAAGCTACGAGCAGTACTTC. This encodes CASSAGSPGISYEQYF. The chain is built from TRBV5-1 and TRBJ2-7; TRBD2 is a possible D gene (5 bases). The CDR3 loop spans 16 amino acids. Trimming shortened V by 4 bases and J by 3 bases, and 20 bases separated the two germline ends. Germline V gene data show CDR1 as SGHRS and CDR2 as YFSETQ. Together with reference TRBV5-1 and TRBJ2-7, the CDR3 gives the full variable domain: KAGVTQTPRYLIKTRGQQVTLSCSPISGHRSVSWYQQTPGQGLQFLFEYFSETQRNKGNFPGRFSGRQFSNSRSEMNVSTLELGDSALYLCASSAGSPGISYEQYFGPGTRLTVT.

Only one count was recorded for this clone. Written as DNA, the CDR3 is TGTGCCAGTAGCCCACAGGGGGCTCCCGGGGAGCTGTTTTTT. As protein: CASSPQGAPGELFF. The chain recombines TRBV19 with TRBJ2-2; 9 nucleotides agree with TRBD1. Germline CDR1 LNHDA, CDR2 SQIVND (reference sequence). CDR3 size: 14 residues. Trimming cost V 6 bases and J 6 bases; bases outside gene matches: 5.

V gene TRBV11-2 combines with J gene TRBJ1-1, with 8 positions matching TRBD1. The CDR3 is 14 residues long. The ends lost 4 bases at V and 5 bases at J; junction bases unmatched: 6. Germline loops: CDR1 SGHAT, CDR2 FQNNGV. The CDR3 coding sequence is TGTGCCAGCAGCTCTGGACAGGGAAGAACTGAAGCTTTCTTT. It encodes CASSSGQGRTEAFF.

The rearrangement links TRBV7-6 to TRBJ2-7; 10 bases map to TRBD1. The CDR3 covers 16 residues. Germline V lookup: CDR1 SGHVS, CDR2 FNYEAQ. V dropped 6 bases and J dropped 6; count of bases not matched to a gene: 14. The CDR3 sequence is CASSPSRGTGVGEQYF. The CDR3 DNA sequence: TGTGCCAGCAGTCCTAGTAGGGGGACAGGGGTCGGCGAGCAGTACTTC.

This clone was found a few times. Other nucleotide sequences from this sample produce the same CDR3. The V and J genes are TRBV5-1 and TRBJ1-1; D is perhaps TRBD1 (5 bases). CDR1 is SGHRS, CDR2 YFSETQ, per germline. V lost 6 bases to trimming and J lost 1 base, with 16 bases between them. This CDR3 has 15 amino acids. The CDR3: CASTVPGTTNTEAFF. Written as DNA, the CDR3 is TGCGCCAGCACCGTTCCCGGGACGACGAACACTGAAGCTTTCTTT.

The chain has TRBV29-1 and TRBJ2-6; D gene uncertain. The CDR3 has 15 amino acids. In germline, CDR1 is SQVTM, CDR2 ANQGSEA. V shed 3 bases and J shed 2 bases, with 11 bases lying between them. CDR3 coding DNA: TGCAGCGTTGACGAAGGGCCTACTGGGGCCAACGTCCTGACTTTC. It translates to CSVDEGPTGANVLTF. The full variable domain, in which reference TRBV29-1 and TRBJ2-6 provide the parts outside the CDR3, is SAVISQKPSRDICQRGTSLTIQCQVDSQVTMMFWYRQQPGQSLTLIATANQGSEATYESGFVIDKFPISRPNLTFSTLTVSNMSPEDSSIYLCSVDEGPTGANVLTFGAGSRLTVL.

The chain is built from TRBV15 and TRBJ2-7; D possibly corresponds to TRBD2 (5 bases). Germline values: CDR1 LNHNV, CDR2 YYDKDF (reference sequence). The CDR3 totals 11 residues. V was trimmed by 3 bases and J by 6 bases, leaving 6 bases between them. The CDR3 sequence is CATSSRGEQYF. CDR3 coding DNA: TGTGCCACCAGCAGTCGGGGCGAGCAGTACTTC.

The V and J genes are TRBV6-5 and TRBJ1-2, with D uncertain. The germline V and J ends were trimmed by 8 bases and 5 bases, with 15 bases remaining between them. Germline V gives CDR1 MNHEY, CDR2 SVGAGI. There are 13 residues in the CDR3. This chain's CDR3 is CASGPRQEYGYTF. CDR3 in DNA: TGTGCCAGCGGCCCGAGACAAGAATATGGCTACACCTTC.

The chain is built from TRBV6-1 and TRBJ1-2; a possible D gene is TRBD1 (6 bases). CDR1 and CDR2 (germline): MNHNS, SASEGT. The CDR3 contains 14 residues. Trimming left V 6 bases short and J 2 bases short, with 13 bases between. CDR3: CASRSTGKNYGYTF. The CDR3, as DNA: TGTGCCAGCAGGAGTACAGGGAAGAACTATGGCTACACCTTC.

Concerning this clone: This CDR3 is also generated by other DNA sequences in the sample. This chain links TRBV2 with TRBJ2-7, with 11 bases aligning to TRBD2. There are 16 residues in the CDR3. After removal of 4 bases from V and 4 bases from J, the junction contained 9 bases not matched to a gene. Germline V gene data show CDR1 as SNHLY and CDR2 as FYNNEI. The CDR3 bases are TGTGCCAGCAGTGCTGATACTAGCGGGAGTGTGTACGAGCAGTACTTC. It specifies CASSADTSGSVYEQYF.